Following are 17 T cell receptor beta chains from one sample sequenced in a study of Graves' ophthalmopathy and Graves' hyperthyroidism. Beta-chain TCR CDR3 regions were amplified from RNA transcripts. The library came from an HTBI-primed first-round RT-PCR and a second-round multiplex PCR. Using its own MiXCR run on the multiplex PCR reads, TCRdb lists one record per CDR3 protein. Among hundreds of thousands of distinct CDR3 sequences, approximately 39% were seen once, and the ten largest hold more than 2.5%. Sequencing was carried out using peripheral blood. The source of these receptors is an adult man with Graves' ophthalmopathy.

The sample holds many counts of this clonotype. This chain joins TRBV7-3 and TRBJ2-2; D gene uncertain. Germline assignment: CDR1 SGHTA and CDR2 FQGTGA. V was pared by 2 bases and J by 0 bases, with 7 bases between. This CDR3 has 15 amino acids. In DNA form, the CDR3 reads TGTGCCAGCAGCTTAGGGCCGACGAACACCGGGGAGCTGTTTTTT. This encodes CASSLGPTNTGELFF.

This clonotype was detected ten times or more. The gene calls are TRBV6-2 or TRBV6-3 and TRBJ2-7; 11 bases are shared with TRBD2. Germline-derived CDR1 and CDR2 are MNHEY and SVGEGT. The V gene end was trimmed by 7 bases and the J gene end by 7 bases; junction bases not matched to a gene: 9. CDR3 length equals 14 residues. Written as DNA, the CDR3 is TGTGCCAGCAAAACCGGGACTAGCGGACCTGAGCAGTACTTC. Translating it yields CASKTGTSGPEQYF.

The V call is TRBV7-2, the J call TRBJ1-2; possibly TRBD1 for D (5 bases). Trimming left V 1 base short and J 4 bases short, with 13 bases between. The CDR3 is 15 residues long. Germline V gives CDR1 SGHTA, CDR2 FQGNSA. DNA for the CDR3: TGTGCCAGCAGCTTAGGCGGGGCGGGGACCTATGGCTACACCTTC. Translation gives CASSLGGAGTYGYTF.

As for this clonotype: A clone one base away is much larger, so this may be a read error. The J gene is TRBJ1-3, the V gene TRBV19; no reliable D call. The germline gives CDR1 LNHDA, CDR2 SQIVND (reference sequence). The CDR3 is 12 amino acids. The germline V and J ends were trimmed by 5 bases and 8 bases, with 10 bases remaining between them. As DNA, the CDR3 is TGTGCCAGTAGTTTAAATTGGTACACCATATATTTT. It codes for CASSLNWYTIYF.

This clonotype was observed many times. The chain carries TRBV10-3 and TRBJ1-1; no definite D call. This CDR3 is built from 14 residues. The ends were cut back, 4 bases at V and 3 bases at J, with 12 bases in the middle. Germline-derived CDR1 and CDR2 are ENHRY and SYGVKD. Here the CDR3 DNA reads TGTGCCATCAGTGGCAACGGTGGGGACACTGAAGCTTTCTTT. This encodes CAISGNGGDTEAFF.

In its sample, this clonotype was seen many times. The chain employs TRBV10-3 and TRBJ2-7, with TRBD1 matching over 8 bases. CDR1 ENHRY and CDR2 SYGVKD come from the germline V gene. The CDR3 length is 15 residues. The ends lost 0 bases at V and 5 bases at J; junction bases unmatched: 6. CDR3 protein: CAISESPGGINEQYF. CDR3 sequence (DNA): TGTGCCATCAGTGAGTCCCCAGGGGGCATTAACGAGCAGTACTTC.

This clonotype has only one observation. The chain uses TRBV29-1 and TRBJ2-7, with 7 bases matching TRBD2. Germline trimming cut 8 bases from V and 0 bases from J; bases unmatched to any gene: 16. The CDR3 runs to 16 residues. Germline V gives CDR1 SQVTM, CDR2 ANQGSEA. The CDR3 DNA is TGCAGCTGGGCGGTGTCTAGCGGTGCGACCTCCTACGAGCAGTACTTC. It encodes CSWAVSSGATSYEQYF.

Worth noting for this clonotype: A single base separates this from a much larger clone, so it may be a read error. The chain links TRBV25-1 to TRBJ1-2; a weak D match, TRBD1 (6 bases). The CDR3 contains 15 residues. The germline V gene has CDR1 MGHDK and CDR2 SYGVNS. CDR3 DNA sequence: TGTGCCAGCAGTTCCCGAGGAGGGGGTCATTATGGCTGCACCTTC. Its translation is CASSSRGGGHYGCTF.

This clonotype has ten or more counts. The rearrangement uses TRBV9 and TRBJ1-2; D uncertain. This CDR3 contains 13 residues. V was pared by 2 bases and J by 2 bases, with 7 bases between. Germline V gene lookup returns CDR1 SGDLS and CDR2 YYNGEE. This chain's CDR3 is CASSVDGNYGYTF. CDR3 nucleotide sequence: TGTGCCAGCAGCGTGGACGGCAACTATGGCTACACCTTC.

This clonotype was detected a few times. V is TRBV20-1 and J is TRBJ1-1; D may be TRBD1 (5 bases). The CDR3 runs 14 residues. Germline loops: CDR1 DFQATT, CDR2 SNEGSKA (reference sequence). Deletions cut 0 bases from V and 4 bases from J, with 12 bases between. The CDR3 here is CSARDRSRATEAFF. Written as DNA, the CDR3 is TGCAGTGCTAGAGATCGGTCCAGGGCCACTGAAGCTTTCTTT.

At least ten counts were recorded for this clonotype. This chain connects TRBV19 to TRBJ2-6; the D gene is possibly TRBD1 (6 bases). The CDR3 loop spans 16 amino acids. V was shortened by 5 bases and J by 1 base, with 12 bases between the two germline ends. Germline V gene lookup returns CDR1 LNHDA and CDR2 SQIVND (reference sequence). CDR3 loop: CASSSQGTSGANVLTF. The CDR3 DNA follows: TGTGCCAGTAGTTCCCAGGGGACGTCTGGGGCCAACGTCCTGACTTTC.

The chain carries TRBV7-2 and TRBJ1-5, with D perhaps TRBD1 (5 bases). Germline lookup yields CDR1 SGHTA and CDR2 FQGNSA. Trimming took off 6 bases at V and 11 bases at J, with 17 bases between the two ends. This CDR3 has 13 amino acids. The CDR3 coding sequence is TGTGCCAGCAGTGAAATTGGGGGAGAGACCCAGCATTTT. Protein sequence: CASSEIGGETQHF.

This clonotype was detected ten times or more. J is TRBJ1-2 and V is TRBV6-1, with TRBD1 matching 10 bases. This CDR3 contains 16 residues. The germline V gene encodes CDR1 MNHNS and CDR2 SASEGT. J was trimmed by 6 bases and V by 6 bases; bases with no gene match: 13. CDR3: CASSALPGQGTNGYTF. The CDR3 nucleotides read TGTGCCAGCAGCGCCCTCCCGGGACAGGGGACGAATGGCTACACCTTC.

This clonotype was seen a single time. The V gene is TRBV10-3, the J gene TRBJ2-7, with D perhaps given as TRBD1 or TRBD2 (5 bases each). The CDR3 runs to 13 residues. The ends were cut back, 9 bases at V and 5 bases at J, with 17 bases in the middle. Germline V gene data show CDR1 as ENHRY and CDR2 as SYGVKD. The CDR3 bases are TGTGCCATTTCCCGGGACCAAGACCACGAGCAGTACTTC. Protein sequence: CAISRDQDHEQYF.

Remarks on this clonotype: Germline and junction disagree at one end, which may indicate a read error. The V and J genes are TRBV10-3 and TRBJ2-7; 7 bases fit TRBD1. CDR3 length: 14 amino acids. Germline V gene data show CDR1 as ENHRY and CDR2 as SYGVKD. The CDR3 spells CASSYSQGEYEQYF. CDR3 nucleotide sequence: TGTGCCAGCAGTTACTCGCAGGGGGAGTACGAGCAGTACTTC.

This chain connects TRBV29-1 to TRBJ1-5, with 10 bases fitting TRBD1. The CDR3 is 15 amino acids. V was clipped by 5 bases and J by 1 base; unmatched bases: 5. Germline V gene lookup returns CDR1 SQVTM and CDR2 ANQGSEA. The CDR3 DNA is TGCAGCGTTAATGGACAGGGGGGGAGCAATCAGCCCCAGCATTTT. It specifies CSVNGQGGSNQPQHF. Full variable domain (outside the CDR3, taken from reference TRBV29-1 and TRBJ1-5): SAVISQKPSRDICQRGTSLTIQCQVDSQVTMMFWYRQQPGQSLTLIATANQGSEATYESGFVIDKFPISRPNLTFSTLTVSNMSPEDSSIYLCSVNGQGGSNQPQHFGDGTRLSIL.

The rearrangement links TRBV7-2 to TRBJ1-4, with 11 positions matching TRBD1. The CDR3 is 15 amino acids. Per germline, CDR1 SGHTA and CDR2 FQGNSA. V lost 3 bases, J lost 7 bases, and 4 bases stayed unmatched. DNA of the CDR3: TGTGCCAGCAGCTTCACCGGGACAGGGGGTGAAAAACTGTTTTTT. This sequence encodes CASSFTGTGGEKLFF. Combining the CDR3 with reference TRBV7-2 and TRBJ1-4 gives the whole variable domain GAGVSQSPSNKVTEKGKDVELRCDPISGHTALYWYRQSLGQGLEFLIYFQGNSAPDKSGLPSDRFSAERTGGSVSTLTIQRTQQEDSAVYLCASSFTGTGGEKLFFGSGTQLSVL.